Listed below are T cell receptor beta chains from one sample, sequenced in a study of chemoradiotherapy in HPV16-positive cancers. Sequencing used immunoSEQ multiplex PCR; TCRdb keeps in-frame clones, though not all of them. The profile covers 2,000 to 2,500 clones, with 80% to 85% appearing a single time and less than 45% taken by the ten largest. This sample comprised tumor tissue, obtained from a patient who underwent chemoradiotherapy. The receptors stem from a human donor with HPV-associated anogenital cancer. The CDR3 runs from the conserved cysteine through the conserved F or W. A D gene is named only where the DNA matches it firmly. Expanded clones are given a class, and other clones once, few, many or no size at all.

15,.,TRBV19,.,TRBJ2-1,TGTGCCAGTAGCAAAGGGACGGGGTATGAGAGTGAGCAGTTCTTC,CASSKGTGYESEQFF
15,TRBD1,TRBV29-1,few,TRBJ1-1,TGCAGCGTTGAAGATCTTAACCCAGGGGGACCTGAAGCTTTCTTT,CSVEDLNPGGPEAFF
16,TRBD2,TRBV2,.,TRBJ2-1,TGTGCCAGCGGGGGGGGGAGGACTAGCGGCTACAATGAGCAGTTCTTC,CASGGGRTSGYNEQFF
16,TRBD1,TRBV6-6,.,TRBJ2-7,TGTGCCAGCAGAGAGCCGGGACAGGGGGCCGACTACGAGCAGTACTTC,CASREPGQGADYEQYF
13,.,TRBV9,.,TRBJ2-3,TGTGCCAGCAGCGTAGGAGAGGAAGATACGCAGTATTTT,CASSVGEEDTQYF
15,.,TRBV21-1,once,TRBJ2-7,TGTGCCAGCAGCTTGCATAGCGGGAAGACCTACGAGCAGTACTTC,CASSLHSGKTYEQYF
14,TRBD2,TRBV28,once,TRBJ2-7,TGTGCCAGCAGTTTTCTGACTAGCGGAGACGAGCAGTACTTC,CASSFLTSGDEQYF
16,.,TRBV4-3,.,TRBJ2-1,TGCGCCAGCAGCCAAGACTACAGGGATTCCTACAATGAGCAGTTCTTC,CASSQDYRDSYNEQFF
14,.,TRBV28,large,TRBJ2-7,TGTGCCAGCAGTTTATACCAAGGGGCCTACGAGCAGTACTTC,CASSLYQGAYEQYF
14,TRBD1,TRBV29-1,.,TRBJ2-7,TGCAGCGTGATGGGACAGGGGATCTCCTACGAGCAGTACTTC,CSVMGQGISYEQYF
16,.,TRBV7-8,.,TRBJ1-4,TGTGCCAGCAGCTTTGGGGTGGACCTACGAAATGAAAAACTGTTTTTT,CASSFGVDLRNEKLFF
14,.,TRBV6-1,.,TRBJ2-5,TGTGCCAGCAGTGAACCGGACAGCCAAGAGACCCAGTACTTC,CASSEPDSQETQYF
16,TRBD1,TRBV5-6,.,TRBJ1-4,TGTGCCAGCAGCTTGGGACAGGGGGCCCTTGGTGAAAAACTGTTTTTT,CASSLGQGALGEKLFF
13,.,TRBV7-3,.,TRBJ2-2,TGTGCCAGCAGCCTGGAGCGTACCGGGGAGCTGTTTTTT,CASSLERTGELFF
14,.,TRBV28,.,TRBJ2-3,TGTGCCAGCAGCGTTTCCTCAGGGACAGATACGCAGTATTTT,CASSVSSGTDTQYF
14,.,TRBV6-5,few,TRBJ2-1,TGTGCCAGCAGTTACCGGGGGCAAGGGGTTGAGCAGTTCTTC,CASSYRGQGVEQFF
14,.,TRBV11-2,.,TRBJ1-3,TGTGCCAGCAGCCCAAGGGTCTCTGGAAACACCATATATTTT,CASSPRVSGNTIYF
16,.,TRBV28,.,TRBJ1-2,TGTGCCAGCAGTACCCATGATGCGGGCGGCCGCTATGGCTACACCTTC,CASSTHDAGGRYGYTF
16,TRBD2,TRBV19,.,TRBJ2-3,TGTGCCAGTAGTCCCCGACTAGCGGGAGTTGGAGATACGCAGTATTTT,CASSPRLAGVGDTQYF
16,.,TRBV5-1,.,TRBJ2-3,TGCGCCAGCAGCTTGGGATCTAGCGCTAGCACAGATACGCAGTATTTT,CASSLGSSASTDTQYF
13,.,TRBV5-1,.,TRBJ2-2,TGCGCCAGCAGTGGAATGAACACCGGGGAGCTGTTTTTT,CASSGMNTGELFF
16,TRBD2,TRBV4-3,.,TRBJ2-7,TGCGCCAGCAGCCAAGCCGTAGCGGGAGACCCCTACGAGCAGTACTTC,CASSQAVAGDPYEQYF
14,.,TRBV6-4,.,TRBJ1-4,TGTGCCAGCAGTGTTGAGGTAACTAATGAAAAACTGTTTTTT,CASSVEVTNEKLFF
17,TRBD2,TRBV11-2,.,TRBJ2-1,TGTGCCAGCAGCCAAAGACTAGCGGGGTTATCCTACAATGAGCAGTTCTTC,CASSQRLAGLSYNEQFF
13,TRBD1,TRBV30,.,TRBJ2-2,TGTGCCTGGGGACGACAGGGGGACGGGGAGCTGTTTTTT,CAWGRQGDGELFF
15,.,TRBV9,.,TRBJ1-1,TGTGCCAGCAGCAGCGGGGGAGCGATGAACACTGAAGCTTTCTTT,CASSSGGAMNTEAFF
13,.,TRBV19,once,TRBJ2-2,TGTGCCACGGCACACCGGAACACCGGGGAGCTGTTTTTT,CATAHRNTGELFF
14,TRBD1,TRBV5-1,.,TRBJ1-1,TGCGCCAGCAGCTACCGGGACAGGGACACTGAAGCTTTCTTT,CASSYRDRDTEAFF
15,.,TRBV7-3,.,TRBJ2-2,TGTGCCAGCAGCCAAACAGGGGGAGGGACCGGGGAGCTGTTTTTT,CASSQTGGGTGELFF
13,.,TRBV7-2,few,TRBJ1-5,TGTGCCAGCAGTCCATACCTAGGTGCGCCCCAGCATTTT,CASSPYLGAPQHF
14,.,TRBV6-1,once,TRBJ2-2,TGTGCCAGCAGGAGGATGGGCGACACCGGGGAGCTGTTTTTT,CASRRMGDTGELFF
15,TRBD2,TRBV7-6,.,TRBJ2-7,TGTGCCAGCAGCCTCCGGACTAGCGGGCCCTACGAGCAGTACTTC,CASSLRTSGPYEQYF
16,.,TRBV2,.,TRBJ1-5,TGTGCCAGCAGCCTAATGACAGGAGCGAGCAATCAGCCCCAGCATTTT,CASSLMTGASNQPQHF
12,.,TRBV2,.,TRBJ1-5,TGTGCCAGCACGGGCCCTAATCAGCCCCAGCATTTT,CASTGPNQPQHF
17,.,TRBV4-3,.,TRBJ1-2,TGCGCCAGCAGCCAAAGCGCTCGGACAGCTTCTAACTATGGCTACACCTTC,CASSQSARTASNYGYTF
15,TRBD1,TRBV9,once,TRBJ2-3,TGTGCCAGCAGCGTCAGGGGGCTGAGAACAGATACGCAGTATTTT,CASSVRGLRTDTQYF
11,.,TRBV28,.,TRBJ1-1,TGTGCCAGCAGTCTCTCGACAGTAGCTTTCTTT,CASSLSTVAFF
14,.,TRBV5-8,once,TRBJ1-1,TGTGCCAGCAGCTCGTTCGACGGGAACACTGAAGCTTTCTTT,CASSSFDGNTEAFF
15,.,TRBV4-2,.,TRBJ2-7,TGTGCCAGCAGCCAAGATCTCGGGAGCTCCTACGAGCAGTACTTC,CASSQDLGSSYEQYF
13,.,TRBV5-4,.,TRBJ2-7,TGTGCCAGCAGCCAATCAATACTCCACGAGCAGTACTTC,CASSQSILHEQYF
13,.,TRBV28,.,TRBJ1-4,TGTGCCAGCAGTTTCCGGACGAATGAAAAACTGTTTTTT,CASSFRTNEKLFF
14,TRBD2,TRBV10-1,.,TRBJ2-2,TGCGCCAGCAGACCTAGCGGGAACACCGGGGAGCTGTTTTTT,CASRPSGNTGELFF